Sequencing of this T cell receptor (beta chain) was carried out in a study of T cell responses to AZD1222 COVID-19 vaccine. As for this clone: Its antigen is currently unknown.

The study, taken as a whole, reports: Baseline seropositivity occurred in only a handful of AZD1222 recipients. Reports say nearly half of spike-specific TCRs go after unmutated variant regions. Regions 160-218 and 743-854 held dominance among vaccine-associated CD4 TCRs, which spanned spike. Clonal diversity may have been underestimated, and the donors were mostly white British, with more females than males.

The CDR3 contains 11 residues. The ends were cut back, 4 bases at V and 6 bases at J, with 5 bases in the middle. Germline V gene data show CDR1 as LGHDT and CDR2 as YNNKEL (reference sequence). Assay used: immunoSEQ multiplex PCR; TCRdb lists only in-frame clones, some missing. This sample has 130,000 or so clones, with 88% found just once. The source is an adult who received the AZD1222 COVID-19 vaccine. This chain joins TRBV3-1 (or the pseudogene TRBV3-2) and TRBJ2-3, with no clear D. Sample: peripheral blood, taken 28 days after the second AZD1222 dose. CDR3: CASSLTDTQYF. The CDR3 nucleotides read TGTGCCAGCAGCCTGACGGATACGCAGTATTTT.